The rows below give T cell receptor beta chains drawn from one sample of a study of cytomegalovirus exposure and HLA in healthy donors. Measured with immunoSEQ multiplex PCR; TCRdb has only the in-frame clones, and not every one. The sample contains 150,000 or so clones, roughly 79% of which appear only once. The sample comprised PBMCs. The receptors stem from a middle-aged man in good health and CMV-seronegative. Each CDR3 is given without its conserved first and last residue. Each record gives: V gene, clone size, J gene, CDR3 protein. Rows give clone size only sometimes, using once, few, many, or a class for an expanded clone.

V: TRBV7-7; size: .; J: TRBJ2-5; CDR3: ASSLEGSAGVETQY
V: TRBV5-4; size: once; J: TRBJ2-2; CDR3: ASSFPNLGQGALRTGELF
V: TRBV5-1; size: once; J: TRBJ2-3; CDR3: ASSLRGSGVTDTQY
V: TRBV19; size: .; J: TRBJ2-2; CDR3: ASSIARAVSGELF
V: TRBV28; size: .; J: .; CDR3: ASSRGHLPYEQY
V: TRBV9; size: .; J: TRBJ1-1; CDR3: ASSSGGNTEAF
V: TRBV19; size: .; J: TRBJ1-2; CDR3: ASSIMDLRDTYGYT
V: TRBV28; size: .; J: TRBJ2-5; CDR3: ASSLILGPDQETQY
V: TRBV6-5; size: .; J: TRBJ1-2; CDR3: ASSYGQGRYGYT
V: TRBV5-8; size: .; J: TRBJ1-4; CDR3: ASSPYTATNEKLF
V: TRBV9; size: .; J: TRBJ2-3; CDR3: ASSVGLAGGTDTQY
V: TRBV19; size: .; J: TRBJ2-7; CDR3: ASSIATGGQGEQY
V: TRBV5-5; size: .; J: TRBJ1-5; CDR3: ASSLPGTGTNQPQH
V: TRBV7-2; size: .; J: TRBJ1-1; CDR3: ASSSRGNTEAF
V: TRBV27; size: .; J: TRBJ2-1; CDR3: ASSLTGPSYNEQF
V: TRBV30; size: few; J: TRBJ1-2; CDR3: AWSAGANYGYT
V: TRBV10-1; size: .; J: TRBJ2-1; CDR3: ASSRDYNEQF
V: TRBV6-6; size: .; J: TRBJ2-3; CDR3: ASREGGTDTQY
V: TRBV7-2; size: .; J: TRBJ1-3; CDR3: ASSWSGSGNTIY
V: TRBV25-1; size: .; J: TRBJ1-2; CDR3: ASSHEGYGYT
V: TRBV9; size: .; J: TRBJ2-2; CDR3: ASSVEPGNTGELF
V: TRBV6-1; size: .; J: TRBJ2-3; CDR3: ASSGLYVGTDTQY
V: TRBV19; size: once; J: TRBJ2-1; CDR3: ASSSRGQGGNEQF
V: TRBV9; size: .; J: TRBJ2-3; CDR3: ASGDRDREEDTQY
V: TRBV5-5; size: .; J: TRBJ2-5; CDR3: ASSLNPTKETQY
V: TRBV19; size: .; J: TRBJ2-6; CDR3: ASSGGRISGANGLT
V: TRBV7-2; size: few; J: TRBJ1-1; CDR3: ASSLGRATEAF
V: TRBV15; size: .; J: TRBJ1-5; CDR3: ATSSRDRYNQPQH